This T cell receptor beta chain emerged from a study of Ad26.COV2.S vaccination and SARS-CoV-2 variants. Assay used: immunoSEQ multiplex PCR; TCRdb lists only in-frame clones, some missing. The repertoire has hundreds of thousands of clones, about nine tenths of them found once; the top ten carry roughly 6%. Germline CDR1 is SGHAT and CDR2 is FQNNGV. This CDR3 spans 16 amino acids. V shed 6 bases, J shed 2 bases, and the junction held 7 bases outside the gene matches. The treatment: roughly 18 received Ad26.COV2.S at low or high dose, single or two shots; five or six received placebo; per-sample allocation not given. Specimen acquisition occurred on day 63 following the initial vaccine or placebo injection.

The receptor was derived from a person aged 18-60 years who received the Ad26.COV2.S COVID-19 vaccine or a placebo. This chain joins TRBV11-2 and TRBJ2-2; 9 nucleotides agree with TRBD1. Sequenced material: peripheral blood, taken in a trial of Ad26.COV2.S vaccine versus placebo. CDR3 sequence reads: CASRTTGQGNTGELFF. The CDR3 region has the DNA TGTGCCAGCAGAACTACGGGACAGGGAAACACCGGGGAGCTGTTTTTT.